This T cell receptor (beta chain) emerged from a study of metastatic and nonmetastatic thyroid tumors. The CDR3 is made up of 14 amino acids. Germline values: CDR1 SGHRS, CDR2 YFSETQ. From the PCR reads, TCRdb re-called clones with MiXCR. The top ten clones hold approximately 4.6% of a sample with about 25,000 clones, approximately 20% of them seen once. No treatment had been given to any patient before thyroid surgery. What was sequenced was blood. J is TRBJ2-1 and V is TRBV5-1; 10 nucleotides agree with TRBD1. This TCR was recovered from a male donor with papillary thyroid cancer or a benign thyroid nodule (not recorded which). Some clones in this sample may be carry-over from other donors' samples. For the CDR3, the DNA is TGCTCCGGGGGAACCGGGACAGGGGTGGATGAGCAGTTCTTC. Protein: CSGGTGTGVDEQFF.